The 25 T cell receptor beta chains presented below share a single source sample, sequenced in a study of human T cells and chemical hapten exposure (dated by TCRdb to the early 2020s). The time point label for this specimen denotes: healthy volunteer bleed at 2 weeks. Total RNA was extracted from unfractionated whole blood that had been collected in Tempus Blood RNA tubes. The library was made by RACE. Sequencing was carried out with a NextSeq 500. Using fastp trimming at Q25 and MiXCR clonotype assembly, TCRdb reanalyzed the public sequencing data and kept in-frame beta chains. Merged by CDR3 protein, the rows form single entries marked with the most common genes and DNA. Recorded for this sample are approximately 90,000 distinct CDR3 sequences; about 10% of them occurred a single time. Approximately 2.8% of the sample is taken by the ten largest. Source material: whole blood. The source is a female donor in good health. Some clones in this sample may be carry-over from other donors' samples.

In this sample, this clonotype turned up many times. V usage is TRBV6-2 or TRBV6-3 and J usage is TRBJ2-3; D not resolved. V was trimmed by 7 bases and J by 8 bases, leaving 16 bases between them. In germline, CDR1 is MNHEY, CDR2 SVGEGT. The CDR3 is 13 residues long. CDR3 sequence: CASTDGFPGTQYF. CDR3 nucleotides: TGTGCCAGCACCGACGGTTTCCCTGGTACGCAGTATTTT.

A few counts support this clonotype. Here the CDR3 DNA reads TGCGCCAGCAGGTCCCAGGGGGCCACCAACAATGAGCAGTTCTTC. Its translation: CASRSQGATNNEQFF. The rearrangement links TRBV5-1 to TRBJ2-1; 8 bases match TRBD1. The CDR3 extends over 15 amino acids. Trimming took 5 bases from V and 5 from J; bases not matched to a gene: 9. Looked up from germline, CDR1 is SGHRS and CDR2 is YFSETQ.

The chain joins TRBV9 to TRBJ2-3, with 10 bases identical to TRBD1. This CDR3 contains 16 residues. Germline CDR1 and CDR2: SGDLS and YYNGEE. Losses at the gene ends were 2 bases for V and 1 base for J; bases not matched to a gene: 4. The CDR3 bases are TGTGCCAGCAGCGTTAGGGACAGGGGCGGCACAGATACGCAGTATTTT. It specifies CASSVRDRGGTDTQYF.

The chain carries TRBV28 and TRBJ1-1, with D unresolved. V was shortened by 5 bases and J by 8 bases, with 9 bases between the two germline ends. This CDR3 comprises 11 residues. Germline V CDR1 and CDR2: MDHEN, SYDVKM. DNA of the CDR3: TGTGCCAGCAGTCCCCGGGCCGAAGCTTTCTTT. The encoded protein is CASSPRAEAFF.

The chain links TRBV7-2 to TRBJ1-1; 7 bases align to TRBD1. Germline-derived CDR1 and CDR2 are SGHTA and FQGNSA. V was pared by 5 bases and J by 1 base, with 10 bases of the junction left unmatched. This CDR3 is 16 amino acids long. The CDR3 spells CASSPQTGAANTEAFF. Here the CDR3 DNA reads TGTGCCAGCAGCCCCCAAACAGGGGCGGCGAACACTGAAGCTTTCTTT.

Only a few counts were recorded for this clonotype. This chain links TRBV18 with TRBJ1-3, with no clear D. Germline V gene sequence: CDR1 KGHSH, CDR2 LQKENI. The CDR3 is made up of 15 amino acids. V dropped 8 bases and J dropped 0 bases, with 14 bases sitting between them. The CDR3 sequence is CASTVVLGSGNTIYF. CDR3 nucleotides: TGTGCCAGCACCGTTGTCTTGGGCTCTGGAAACACCATATATTTT. Full variable domain (rest looked up from reference TRBV18 and TRBJ1-3): NAGVMQNPRHLVRRRGQEARLRCSPMKGHSHVYWYRQLPEEGLKFMVYLQKENIIDESGMPKERFSAEFPKEGPSILRIQQVVRGDSAAYFCASTVVLGSGNTIYFGEGSWLTVV.

The chain links TRBV15 to TRBJ2-4; D is undetermined. Germline V lookup: CDR1 LNHNV, CDR2 YYDKDF (reference sequence). The CDR3 length is 17 residues. V lost 3 bases, J lost 0 bases, and 15 bases lay in between. This CDR3 reads CATSSAMTEIAKNIQYF. The CDR3 DNA reads TGTGCCACCAGCAGTGCAATGACCGAAATAGCCAAAAACATTCAGTACTTC.

In this sample, this clonotype turned up a few times. This chain's CDR3 is CASSLTGTTNEKLFF. In DNA, the CDR3 is TGTGCCAGCAGCTTAACGGGGACAACTAATGAAAAACTGTTTTTT. The gene calls are TRBV7-9 and TRBJ1-4; D uncertain. This CDR3 spans 15 amino acids. The germline gives CDR1 SEHNR, CDR2 FQNEAQ (reference sequence). The ends were cut back, 2 bases at V and 0 bases at J, with 7 bases in the middle.

In this sample, this clonotype turned up many times. This rearrangement joins TRBV2 to TRBJ2-2; no clear D. Trimming stripped 1 base from V and 12 bases from J, with 9 bases between. This CDR3 is built from 12 residues. Germline-derived CDR1 and CDR2 are SNHLY and FYNNEI. CDR3 residues: CASSEGYGKLFF. CDR3 bases: TGTGCCAGCAGTGAAGGGTACGGAAAGCTGTTTTTT. The full variable domain, its missing parts supplied by reference TRBV2 and TRBJ2-2, is EPEVTQTPSHQVTQMGQEVILRCVPISNHLYFYWYRQILGQKVEFLVSFYNNEISEKSEIFDDQFSVERPDGSNFTLKIRSTKLEDSAMYFCASSEGYGKLFFGEGSRLTVL.

This clonotype was detected ten times or more. The chain couples TRBV29-1 to TRBJ1-1, with D possibly TRBD1 on 6 matching bases. V was cut by 4 bases and J by 8 bases, with 14 bases left in between. CDR1 and CDR2 (germline): SQVTM, ANQGSEA. The CDR3 runs to 12 residues. Written as DNA, the CDR3 is TGCAGCGTTGGAGGGGGACCGGGGGAAGCTTTCTTT. As protein: CSVGGGPGEAFF.

V usage is TRBV25-1 and J usage is TRBJ2-5, with 10 bases fitting TRBD1. Unmatched junction bases numbered 8, after V lost 6 bases and J lost 4 bases. The CDR3 covers 15 residues. Germline-derived CDR1 and CDR2 are MGHDK and SYGVNS. The CDR3 region has the DNA TGTGCCAGCAGCGCTCCGGGACAGGGGACAGAGACCCAGTACTTC. As protein: CASSAPGQGTETQYF. Combining the CDR3 with reference TRBV25-1 and TRBJ2-5 gives the whole variable domain EADIYQTPRYLVIGTGKKITLECSQTMGHDKMYWYQQDPGMELHLIHYSYGVNSTEKGDLSSESTVSRIRTEHFPLTLESARPSHTSQYLCASSAPGQGTETQYFGPGTRLLVL.

This clonotype was seen repeatedly, ten times or more. The genes are TRBV7-9 and TRBJ2-1; the match to TRBD1 covers 9 bases. After removal of 5 bases from V and 6 bases from J, the junction contained 5 bases not matched to a gene. Germline assignment: CDR1 SEHNR and CDR2 FQNEAQ (reference sequence). The CDR3 runs to 14 residues. CDR3 amino acids: CASSPSTGGNEQFF. CDR3 in DNA: TGTGCCAGCAGCCCATCGACAGGGGGCAATGAGCAGTTCTTC.

This clonotype was observed many times. The V gene is TRBV20-1, the J gene TRBJ2-3; D unclear. The V gene's germline CDR1 is DFQATT and CDR2 SNEGSKA (reference sequence). With 3 bases removed from V and 3 bases from J, the gap between germline ends came to 10 bases. The CDR3 sequence is 13 residues long. CDR3 nucleotide sequence: TGCAGTGCTAGGGGTGACAAGACAGATACGCAGTATTTT. Translated: CSARGDKTDTQYF.

This clonotype was seen a handful of times. The V call is TRBV21-1, the J call TRBJ2-3. TRBV21-1 is a listed pseudogene. The CDR3 covers 15 residues. The CDR3 protein is CASSKTERRTDTQYF. The CDR3 DNA sequence: TGTGCCAGCAGTAAAACCGAAAGACGCACAGATACGCAGTATTTT.

CDR3 DNA sequence: TGTGCCTGGAGCGCTACCCGAGCGGGGCAGTATTTT. The encoded protein is CAWSATRAGQYF. This chain uses TRBV30 with TRBJ2-3; tentative D call: TRBD2 (6 bases). Trimming shortened V by 3 bases and J by 11 bases, and 15 bases separated the two germline ends. This CDR3 comprises 12 residues. Germline values: CDR1 GTSNPN, CDR2 SVGIG (reference sequence).

This clonotype was counted many times. The chain uses TRBV7-8 and TRBJ1-6; no clear D. From germline, CDR1 is SGHVS and CDR2 FQNEAQ. Trimming left V 5 bases short and J 10 bases short, with 12 bases between. CDR3 length: 13 residues. The CDR3 region is CASSRVENSPLHF. As DNA, the CDR3 is TGTGCCAGCAGCCGTGTGGAAAACTCACCCCTCCACTTT.

In this sample, this clonotype turned up many times. The J gene is TRBJ1-2, the V gene TRBV5-1; TRBD1 matches at 7 bases. In germline, CDR1 is SGHRS, CDR2 YFSETQ. The CDR3 runs 15 residues. The V gene end was trimmed by 0 bases and the J gene end by 7 bases; junction bases not matched to a gene: 9. The CDR3 DNA reads as TGCGCCAGCAGCTTGGGACAGGGTGATCGGCGTGGCTACACCTTC. Translation: CASSLGQGDRRGYTF.

V and J are TRBV6-2 or TRBV6-3 and TRBJ2-5; 7 bases line up with TRBD1. The CDR3 is made up of 16 amino acids. The J segment lost 1 base and the V segment lost 6 bases, leaving 11 bases of the junction unmatched. Per germline, CDR1 MNHEY and CDR2 SVGEGT. The CDR3: CASRRNRGLGQETQYF. DNA for the CDR3: TGTGCCAGCAGACGCAACAGGGGTCTAGGCCAAGAGACCCAGTACTTC.

This clonotype was recorded once. A single base separates this from a much larger clone, so it may be a read error. V and J are TRBV12-3 or TRBV12-4 and TRBJ1-1, with a weak D call TRBD1 (5 bases). The CDR3 runs to 14 residues. CDR3: CTSSLRGMNTEAFF. CDR3 nucleotides: TGTACCAGCAGTTTGAGGGGAATGAACACTGAAGCTTTCTTT.

In this sample, this clonotype turned up a few times. This chain connects TRBV16 to TRBJ1-1; weak D call: TRBD1 (5 bases). Trimming shortened V by 7 bases and J by 6 bases, and 15 bases separated the two germline ends. The length of the CDR3 is 13 residues. CDR1 is KGHSY, CDR2 FQNENV, per germline. CDR3 sequence: CASNPGPRAEAFF. The CDR3 nucleotides are TGTGCCAGCAATCCAGGGCCTCGGGCTGAAGCTTTCTTT.

At least ten counts were recorded for this clonotype. This chain links TRBV28 with TRBJ2-1; D call uncertain. The CDR3 totals 12 residues. Trimming took 3 bases from V and 5 from J, leaving 5 bases between them. Germline values: CDR1 MDHEN, CDR2 SYDVKM. CDR3 coding DNA: TGTGCCAGCAGTTTTGAGGACAATGAGCAGTTCTTC. Protein product: CASSFEDNEQFF.

This clonotype was observed many times. V and J are TRBV9 and TRBJ1-1, with D possibly being TRBD1 (5 bases). Trimming removed 3 bases from V and 0 bases from J, with 18 bases in between. Germline-derived CDR1 and CDR2 are SGDLS and YYNGEE. This CDR3 has 17 amino acids. The CDR3 DNA reads TGTGCCAGCAGCGCCGGCAGTACACAGGAGATGAACACTGAAGCTTTCTTT. It is translated as CASSAGSTQEMNTEAFF.

This clonotype was seen a handful of times. The chain links TRBV30 to TRBJ2-2, with TRBD2 matching over 8 bases. The CDR3 covers 15 residues. The V gene end was trimmed by 8 bases and the J gene end by 4 bases; junction bases not matched to a gene: 12. Germline V gene lookup returns CDR1 GTSNPN and CDR2 SVGIG (reference sequence). In DNA, the CDR3 is TGTGCCCAGTACCGGGAGGGCCAGGCCACCGGGGAGCTGTTTTTT. Amino acid sequence: CAQYREGQATGELFF.

This clonotype was detected a few times. The rearrangement joins TRBV11-1 to TRBJ2-1; 8 nucleotides agree with TRBD2. This CDR3 has 15 residues. Germline CDR1 reads SGHAT; CDR2 reads FQDESV (reference sequence). The V segment lost 7 bases and the J segment 2 bases; nucleotides outside the gene matches: 7. CDR3 bases: TGTGCCAGCACCACTTTGGGACTAGCCTACAATGAGCAGTTCTTC. Translated, it gives CASTTLGLAYNEQFF.

This clonotype has a count of ten or more. This sequence joins TRBV27 and TRBJ2-2; no clear D. V lost 8 bases to trimming and J lost 4 bases, with 5 bases between them. Germline V gene lookup returns CDR1 MNHEY and CDR2 SMNVEV (reference sequence). The CDR3 contains 11 residues. The CDR3 DNA sequence: TGTGCCAGCGCCGGCACCGGGGAGCTGTTTTTT. Encoded protein: CASAGTGELFF.